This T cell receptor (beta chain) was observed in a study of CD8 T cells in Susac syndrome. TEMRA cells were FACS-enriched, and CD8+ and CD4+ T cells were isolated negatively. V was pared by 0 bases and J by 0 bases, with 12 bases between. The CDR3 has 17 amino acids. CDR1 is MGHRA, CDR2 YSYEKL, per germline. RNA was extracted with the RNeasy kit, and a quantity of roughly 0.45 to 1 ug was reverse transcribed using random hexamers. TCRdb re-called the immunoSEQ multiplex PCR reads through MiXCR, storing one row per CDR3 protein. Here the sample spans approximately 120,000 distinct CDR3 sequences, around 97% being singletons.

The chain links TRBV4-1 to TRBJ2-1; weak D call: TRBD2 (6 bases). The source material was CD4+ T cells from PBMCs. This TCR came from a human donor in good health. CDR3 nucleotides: TGCGCCAGCAGCCAAGATGCGGGACTTAGCTCCTACAATGAGCAGTTCTTC. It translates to CASSQDAGLSSYNEQFF.